This T cell receptor beta chain was captured by sequencing in a study of blood T cell repertoires in COVID-19. Across the whole study: COVID-19 samples, acute and convalescent, were from the United States, Italy and Spain.

Recruits, aged roughly 18 to 100 years, lived in 20 to 30 US areas. Trimming at V came to 5 bases and at J to 7 bases, leaving 12 bases not matched to a gene. Germline assignment: CDR1 SEHNR and CDR2 FQNEAQ (reference sequence). This CDR3 contains 16 residues. Using immunoSEQ multiplex PCR, the repertoire was profiled, and TCRdb retains in-frame clones only, with some absent. The sample holds approximately 250,000 clones; just under 90% are singletons and the top ten take 4.1%. V gene TRBV7-9 combines with J gene TRBJ2-2; 8 bases line up with TRBD2. The sequenced sample consisted of PBMCs or T cells enriched from blood (not recorded which). The clonotype originates from a woman aged 30 to 39 with acute COVID-19. The CDR3 loop reads CASSPSVAGYGGELFF. The CDR3 DNA reads TGTGCCAGCAGCCCCTCGGTAGCGGGATACGGCGGGGAGCTGTTTTTT. Together with reference TRBV7-9 and TRBJ2-2, the CDR3 gives the full variable domain: DTGVSQNPRHKITKRGQNVTFRCDPISEHNRLYWYRQTLGQGPEFLTYFQNEAQLEKSRLLSDRFSAERPKGSFSTLEIQRTEQGDSAMYLCASSPSVAGYGGELFFGEGSRLTVL.